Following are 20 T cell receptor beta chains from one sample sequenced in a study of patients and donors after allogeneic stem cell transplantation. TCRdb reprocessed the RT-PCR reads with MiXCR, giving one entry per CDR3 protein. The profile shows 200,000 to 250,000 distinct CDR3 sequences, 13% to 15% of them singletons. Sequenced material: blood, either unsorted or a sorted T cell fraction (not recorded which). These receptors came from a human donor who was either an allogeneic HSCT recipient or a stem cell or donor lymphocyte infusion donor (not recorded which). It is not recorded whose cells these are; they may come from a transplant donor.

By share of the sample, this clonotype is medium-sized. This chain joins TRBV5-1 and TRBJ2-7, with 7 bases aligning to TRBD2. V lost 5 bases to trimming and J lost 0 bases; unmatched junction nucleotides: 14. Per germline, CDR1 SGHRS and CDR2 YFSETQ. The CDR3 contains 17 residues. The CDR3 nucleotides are TGCGCCAGCAGGAAAGTTCTAGCGGACCCGGTCTCCTACGAGCAGTACTTC. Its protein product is CASRKVLADPVSYEQYF.

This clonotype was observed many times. CDR3 region: CASSLAGLSRYEQYF. CDR3 DNA: TGCGCCAGCAGCCTAGCGGGACTCTCACGCTACGAGCAGTACTTC. The chain has TRBV5-1 and TRBJ2-7, with 9 bases matching TRBD2. CDR3 length: 15 residues. Trimming at V came to 4 bases and at J to 3 bases, leaving 8 bases not matched to a gene. Germline assignment: CDR1 SGHRS and CDR2 YFSETQ.

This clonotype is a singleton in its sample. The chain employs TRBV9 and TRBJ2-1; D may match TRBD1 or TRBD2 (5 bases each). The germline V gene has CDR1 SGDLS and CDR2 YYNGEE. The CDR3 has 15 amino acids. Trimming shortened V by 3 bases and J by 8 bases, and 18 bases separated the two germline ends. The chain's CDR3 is CASSAAASRVHEQFF. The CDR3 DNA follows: TGTGCCAGCAGCGCAGCGGCTAGCAGGGTGCATGAGCAGTTCTTC.

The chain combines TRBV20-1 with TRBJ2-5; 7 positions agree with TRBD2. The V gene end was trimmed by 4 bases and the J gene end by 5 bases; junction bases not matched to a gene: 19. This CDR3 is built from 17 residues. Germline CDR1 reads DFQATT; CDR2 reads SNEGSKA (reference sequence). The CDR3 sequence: CSANAVGRGGTRETQYF. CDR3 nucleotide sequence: TGCAGTGCTAACGCAGTAGGGCGCGGGGGTACAAGGGAGACCCAGTACTTC.

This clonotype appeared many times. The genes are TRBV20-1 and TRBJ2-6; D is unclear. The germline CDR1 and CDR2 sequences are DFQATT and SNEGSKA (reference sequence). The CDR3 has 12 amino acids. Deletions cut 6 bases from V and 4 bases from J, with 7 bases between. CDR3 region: CSAPLGANVLTF. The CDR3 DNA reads TGCAGTGCCCCCCTGGGGGCCAACGTCCTGACTTTC.

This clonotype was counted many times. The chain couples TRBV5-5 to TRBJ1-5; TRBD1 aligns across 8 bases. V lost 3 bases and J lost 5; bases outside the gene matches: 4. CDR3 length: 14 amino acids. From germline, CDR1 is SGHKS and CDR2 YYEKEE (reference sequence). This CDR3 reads CASSSKDRDQPQHF. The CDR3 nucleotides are TGTGCCAGCAGCTCAAAGGACAGGGATCAGCCCCAGCATTTT.

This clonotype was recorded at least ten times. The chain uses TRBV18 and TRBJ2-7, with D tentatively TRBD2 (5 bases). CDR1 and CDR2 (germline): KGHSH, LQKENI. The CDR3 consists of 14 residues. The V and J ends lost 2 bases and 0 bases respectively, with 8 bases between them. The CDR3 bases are TGTGCCAGCTCACCAGGTGGGAGCTCCTACGAGCAGTACTTC. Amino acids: CASSPGGSSYEQYF.

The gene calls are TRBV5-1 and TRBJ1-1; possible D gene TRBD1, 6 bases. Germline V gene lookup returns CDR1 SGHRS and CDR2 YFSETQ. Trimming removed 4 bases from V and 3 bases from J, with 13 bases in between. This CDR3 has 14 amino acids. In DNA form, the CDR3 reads TGCGCCAGCAGCAGTCAGGGGTATCACACTGAAGCTTTCTTT. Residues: CASSSQGYHTEAFF.

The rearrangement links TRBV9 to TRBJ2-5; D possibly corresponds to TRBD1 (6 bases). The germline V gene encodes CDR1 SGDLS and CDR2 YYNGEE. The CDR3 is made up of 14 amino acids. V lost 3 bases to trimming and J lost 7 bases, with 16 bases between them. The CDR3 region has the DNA TGTGCCAGCAGCGCCAGCAGGGGACGTGGGACCCAGTACTTC. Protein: CASSASRGRGTQYF.

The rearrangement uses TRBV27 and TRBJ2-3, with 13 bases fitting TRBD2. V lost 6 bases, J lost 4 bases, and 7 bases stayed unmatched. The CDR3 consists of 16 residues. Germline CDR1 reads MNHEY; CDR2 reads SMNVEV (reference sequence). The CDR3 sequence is CASRQRLAGGPDTQYF. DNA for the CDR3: TGTGCCAGCAGACAAAGACTAGCGGGAGGCCCAGATACGCAGTATTTT.

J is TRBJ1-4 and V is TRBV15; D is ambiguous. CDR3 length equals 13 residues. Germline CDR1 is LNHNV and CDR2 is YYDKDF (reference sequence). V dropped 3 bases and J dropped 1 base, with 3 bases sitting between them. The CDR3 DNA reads TGTGCCACCAGCAGGGGAACTAATGAAAAACTGTTTTTT. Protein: CATSRGTNEKLFF.

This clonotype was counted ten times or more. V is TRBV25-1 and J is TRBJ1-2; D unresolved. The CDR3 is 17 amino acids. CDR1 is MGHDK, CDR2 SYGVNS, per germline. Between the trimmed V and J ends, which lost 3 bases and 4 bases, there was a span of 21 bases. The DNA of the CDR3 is TGTGCCAGCAGTGACACGGACGTATTAGACCGTTCCTATGGCTACACCTTC. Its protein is CASSDTDVLDRSYGYTF.

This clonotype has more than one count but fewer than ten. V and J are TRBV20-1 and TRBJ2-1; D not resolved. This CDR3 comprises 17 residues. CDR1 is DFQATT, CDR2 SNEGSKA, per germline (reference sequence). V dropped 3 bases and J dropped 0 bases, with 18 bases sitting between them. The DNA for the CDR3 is TGCAGTGCTAGTCCGACTCACAAAGCGAGCTCCTACAATGAGCAGTTCTTC. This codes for CSASPTHKASSYNEQFF.

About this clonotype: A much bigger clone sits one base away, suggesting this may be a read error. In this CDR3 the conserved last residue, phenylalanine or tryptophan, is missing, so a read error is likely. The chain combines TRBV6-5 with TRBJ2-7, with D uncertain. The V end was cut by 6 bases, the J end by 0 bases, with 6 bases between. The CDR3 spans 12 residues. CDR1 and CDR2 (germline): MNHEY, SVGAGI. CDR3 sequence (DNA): TGTGCCAGCAGAGGGATCTCCTACGAGCAGTACCTC. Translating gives CASRGISYEQYL.

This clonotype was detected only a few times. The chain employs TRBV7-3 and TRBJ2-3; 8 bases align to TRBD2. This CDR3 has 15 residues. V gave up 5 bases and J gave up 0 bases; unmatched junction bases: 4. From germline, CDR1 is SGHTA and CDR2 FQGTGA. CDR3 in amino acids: CASSPLAASTDTQYF. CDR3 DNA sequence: TGTGCCAGCAGCCCACTAGCGGCAAGCACAGATACGCAGTATTTT. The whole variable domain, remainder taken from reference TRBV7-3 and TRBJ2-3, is GAGVSQTPSNKVTEKGKYVELRCDPISGHTALYWYRQSLGQGPEFLIYFQGTGAADDSGLPNDRFFAVRPEGSVSTLKIQRTERGDSAVYLCASSPLAASTDTQYFGPGTRLTVL.

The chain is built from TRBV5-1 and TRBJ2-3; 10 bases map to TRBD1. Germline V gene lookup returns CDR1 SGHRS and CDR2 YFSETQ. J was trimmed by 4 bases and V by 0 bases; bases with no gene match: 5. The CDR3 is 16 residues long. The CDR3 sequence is CASSLAATGGADTQYF. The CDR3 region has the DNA TGCGCCAGCAGCTTGGCGGCGACAGGGGGCGCAGATACGCAGTATTTT.

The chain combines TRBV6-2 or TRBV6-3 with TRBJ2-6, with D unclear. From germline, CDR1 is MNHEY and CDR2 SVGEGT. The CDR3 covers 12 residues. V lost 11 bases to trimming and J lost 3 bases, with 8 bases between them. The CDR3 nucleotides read TGTGCCGCCCAGGTTGGGGCCAACGTCCTGACTTTC. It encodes CAAQVGANVLTF.

The CDR3 region has the DNA TGTGCCAGCAGCTTGGGTCCAGGCCGGGAGACCCAGTACTTC. Translation gives CASSLGPGRETQYF. The rearrangement uses TRBV5-6 and TRBJ2-5; no reliable D call. V shed 0 bases and J shed 5 bases, with 11 bases lying between them. CDR1 is SGHDT, CDR2 YYEEEE, per germline. This CDR3 contains 14 residues.

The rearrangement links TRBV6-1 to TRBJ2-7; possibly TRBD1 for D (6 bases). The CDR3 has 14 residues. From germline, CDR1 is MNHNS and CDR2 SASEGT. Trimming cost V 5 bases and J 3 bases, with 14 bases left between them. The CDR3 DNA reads TGTGCCAGCAGTAACCCGGGACAAGTCTACGAGCAGTACTTC. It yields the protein CASSNPGQVYEQYF.

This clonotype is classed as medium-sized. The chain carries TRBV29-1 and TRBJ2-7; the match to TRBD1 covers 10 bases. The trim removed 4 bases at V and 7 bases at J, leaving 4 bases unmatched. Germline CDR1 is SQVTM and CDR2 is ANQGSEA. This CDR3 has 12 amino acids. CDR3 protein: CSVGQGAREQYF. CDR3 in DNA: TGCAGCGTTGGACAGGGGGCGAGGGAGCAGTACTTC.